The rows below give T cell receptor beta chains drawn from one sample of a study of shared clonotypes between healthy human individuals. Generated by immunoSEQ multiplex PCR, the TCRdb table keeps only in-frame clones and is missing some. The sample holds more than 1.2 million clones, roughly 98.5% seen once. Input material: naive CD4+ T cells sorted from blood. Source of these receptors: a young man in good health. The CDR3 runs from the conserved cysteine through the conserved F or W. The order of the fields is J gene, clone size, D gene, V gene, CDR3 protein, CDR3 DNA. D genes are given only for firm matches. The size entry is marked missing in some rows and otherwise reads once, few, many or a size class.

>TRBJ1-4|NA|NA|TRBV18
CASSTTGSVEKLFF
TGTGCCAGCTCCACCACGGGGTCGGTTGAAAAACTGTTTTTT
>TRBJ2-5|NA|NA|TRBV5-1
CASSPGTLVETQYF
TGCGCCAGCAGCCCCGGGACACTAGTAGAGACCCAGTACTTC
>TRBJ2-7|NA|NA|TRBV7-2
CASSLAPSGTTSYEQYF
TGTGCCAGCAGCTTAGCGCCGAGCGGGACAACCTCCTACGAGCAGTACTTC
>TRBJ1-2|NA|TRBD1|TRBV5-4
CASSAKQGEYGYTF
TGTGCCAGCAGCGCAAAACAGGGGGAGTATGGCTACACCTTC
>TRBJ2-7|NA|TRBD2|TRBV30
CAWSVKLAVGQYF
TGTGCCTGGAGTGTAAAACTAGCGGTCGGGCAGTACTTC
>TRBJ1-3|NA|NA|TRBV6-6
CASTREGQRNTIYF
TGTGCCAGCACCCGCGAGGGGCAAAGAAACACCATATATTTT
>TRBJ2-7|NA|TRBD2|TRBV6-4
CASSVGLASSYEQYF
TGTGCCAGCAGTGTCGGACTAGCGTCATCCTACGAGCAGTACTTC
>TRBJ2-5|few|NA|TRBV5-5
CASSFGGAETQYF
TGTGCCAGCAGCTTTGGGGGCGCGGAGACCCAGTACTTC
>TRBJ2-1|NA|TRBD1|TRBV28
CASSRLRRTGEQFF
TGTGCCAGCAGCCGCCTCCGGCGGACAGGTGAGCAGTTCTTC
>TRBJ2-5|NA|NA|TRBV5-4
CASSYLGGGTKTQYF
TGTGCCAGCAGCTACCTGGGGGGAGGCACAAAGACCCAGTACTTC
>TRBJ1-4|NA|NA|TRBV5-5
CASSLGLDNPSYLFF
TGTGCCAGCAGCTTGGGTCTGGACAACCCCTCCTACCTGTTTTTT
>TRBJ1-2|once|NA|TRBV5-1
CASSQQTDLYGYTF
TGCGCCAGCAGCCAACAGACAGACCTCTATGGCTACACCTTC
>TRBJ1-5|NA|TRBD1|TRBV19
CASSIDPAGGLPQHF
TGTGCCAGTAGTATAGATCCCGCAGGGGGCCTGCCCCAGCATTTT
>TRBJ2-1|NA|TRBD1|TRBV7-9
CASSLRTGYNEQFF
TGTGCCAGCAGCTTACGGACAGGTTACAATGAGCAGTTCTTC
>TRBJ2-7|few|TRBD1|TRBV5-1
CASSSGTAAYEQYF
TGCGCCAGCAGCTCCGGGACAGCCGCCTACGAGCAGTACTTC
>TRBJ2-7|once|NA|TRBV10-3
CAISPGVEEQYF
TGTGCCATCAGTCCCGGCGTAGAAGAGCAGTACTTC
>TRBJ1-2|NA|TRBD1|TRBV2
CASRTGSPNYGYTF
TGTGCCAGCAGGACAGGGTCCCCTAACTATGGCTACACCTTC
>TRBJ2-5|NA|NA|TRBV10-1
CASLPEGVFQWGETQYF
TGCGCCAGCCTCCCCGAAGGGGTCTTCCAATGGGGGGAGACCCAGTACTTC
>TRBJ1-5|once|NA|TRBV28
CASSPAPTIPSNQPQHF
TGTGCCAGCAGTCCAGCCCCCACAATTCCTAGCAATCAGCCCCAGCATTTT
>TRBJ2-1|NA|TRBD2|TRBV2
CASTTGTSGRKFF
TGTGCCAGCACCACCGGGACTAGCGGTCGGAAGTTCTTC
>TRBJ1-2|NA|NA|TRBV18
CASSPPVWETNYGYTF
TGTGCCAGCTCACCACCGGTATGGGAGACTAACTATGGCTACACCTTC
>TRBJ1-1|NA|NA|TRBV5-4
CASSLGQPNTEAFF
TGTGCCAGCAGCTTGGGACAGCCGAACACTGAAGCTTTCTTT
>TRBJ2-1|NA|TRBD1|TRBV5-6
CASSWAGTGVYNEQFF
TGTGCCAGCAGCTGGGCCGGGACAGGGGTATACAATGAGCAGTTCTTC
>TRBJ2-7|NA|NA|TRBV6-1
CATKKGHNSYEQYF
TGTGCCACCAAAAAAGGACACAACTCCTACGAGCAGTACTTC
>TRBJ2-7|NA|NA|TRBV4-1
CASSQAGAFSYEQYF
TGCGCCAGCAGCCAAGCGGGTGCTTTTTCCTACGAGCAGTACTTC
>TRBJ1-2|NA|NA|TRBV9
CASSPATGAGYGYTF
TGTGCCAGCAGCCCTGCTACGGGGGCGGGCTATGGCTACACCTTC
>TRBJ1-1|NA|NA|TRBV28
CASSYQVGGAFF
TGTGCCAGCAGCTATCAGGTGGGGGGAGCTTTCTTT
>TRBJ2-1|NA|NA|TRBV29-1
CSVSGDRASNEQFF
TGCAGCGTATCAGGGGATAGGGCTAGCAATGAGCAGTTCTTC
>TRBJ2-1|NA|NA|TRBV2
CASSEAVQGHGRRQFF
TGTGCCAGCAGTGAAGCGGTACAGGGACACGGGAGGAGGCAGTTCTTC
>TRBJ1-1|NA|NA|TRBV27
CASSLRFASRSGEAFF
TGTGCCAGCAGTTTACGATTCGCGAGTAGGTCCGGGGAAGCTTTCTTT
>TRBJ2-1|NA|TRBD2|TRBV18
CASSPRTSGRSAYNEQFF
TGTGCCAGCTCACCGCGGACTAGCGGGAGGAGCGCCTACAATGAGCAGTTCTTC
>TRBJ1-5|NA|NA|TRBV28
CASRAPLGRDNQPQHF
TGTGCCAGCAGAGCCCCCCTCGGCAGGGACAATCAGCCCCAGCATTTT
>TRBJ2-7|NA|NA|TRBV6-1
CASSEVGGGLPYEQYF
TGTGCCAGCAGTGAAGTTGGGGGGGGGCTGCCTTACGAGCAGTACTTC
>TRBJ2-7|NA|NA|TRBV9
CASSVGGGGTPDEQYF
TGTGCCAGCAGCGTAGGAGGAGGAGGGACACCTGACGAGCAGTACTTC
>TRBJ2-7|NA|NA|TRBV7-2
CASSLGVSYEQYF
TGTGCCAGCAGCTTAGGAGTCTCCTACGAGCAGTACTTC
>TRBJ2-7|NA|TRBD2|TRBV10-3
CAINSGGSRYEQYF
TGTGCCATCAATAGCGGCGGGAGTCGGTACGAGCAGTACTTC
>TRBJ2-1|NA|NA|TRBV5-1
CASSPIGDSYNEQFF
TGCGCCAGCAGCCCCATAGGCGATTCCTACAATGAGCAGTTCTTC
>TRBJ2-3|NA|NA|TRBV11-2
CASSPRAPLADTQYF
TGTGCCAGCAGCCCCAGGGCACCGCTTGCAGATACGCAGTATTTT
>TRBJ2-1|NA|NA|TRBV11-2
CASSTRGQYNEQFF
TGTGCCAGCAGCACTAGAGGACAGTACAATGAGCAGTTCTTC
>TRBJ2-7|NA|TRBD1|TRBV9
CASSVAGQGVNEQYF
TGTGCCAGCAGCGTAGCTGGACAGGGTGTCAACGAGCAGTACTTC
>TRBJ2-7|NA|TRBD1|TRBV5-4
CASSYGTAYEQYF
TGTGCCAGCAGCTATGGGACAGCCTACGAGCAGTACTTC
>TRBJ2-1|NA|TRBD2|TRBV4-3
CASSQEGPSGSIYEQFF
TGCGCCAGCAGCCAAGAAGGCCCTAGCGGGAGTATCTATGAGCAGTTCTTC
>TRBJ1-4|NA|NA|TRBV18
CASSPFGGQGEKLFF
TGTGCCAGCTCACCCTTTGGGGGCCAAGGTGAAAAACTGTTTTTT
>TRBJ2-3|NA|TRBD1|TRBV7-9
CAGDRGRLDTQYF
TGTGCCGGGGACAGGGGGCGCTTAGATACGCAGTATTTT
>TRBJ2-5|NA|TRBD2|TRBV9
CASSVASGREETQYF
TGTGCCAGCAGCGTAGCTAGCGGGAGGGAGGAGACCCAGTACTTC
>TRBJ2-3|once|NA|TRBV14
CASSQDRGIGVSTDTQYF
TGTGCCAGCAGCCAAGATCGGGGGATTGGTGTATCCACAGATACGCAGTATTTT
>TRBJ2-5|NA|NA|TRBV18
CASSTRTEETQYF
TGTGCCAGCTCGACTCGGACAGAAGAGACCCAGTACTTC
>TRBJ2-3|NA|TRBD2|TRBV29-1
CSVGASGRGMDTQYF
TGCAGCGTGGGCGCTAGCGGGAGGGGAATGGATACGCAGTATTTT
>TRBJ2-2|NA|TRBD2|TRBV5-1
CATKREQDGELFF
TGCGCCACCAAGCGGGAGCAGGACGGGGAGCTGTTTTTT
>TRBJ2-2|NA|NA|TRBV28
CASSLSTGELFF
TGTGCCAGCAGTTTAAGCACCGGGGAGCTGTTTTTT
>TRBJ2-1|NA|TRBD2|TRBV19
CASKGGSLSYNEQFF
TGTGCCAGTAAGGGCGGGAGCTTGTCCTACAATGAGCAGTTCTTC
>TRBJ2-5|NA|NA|TRBV27
CASRPWEAGQETQYF
TGTGCCAGCAGACCCTGGGAGGCTGGACAAGAGACCCAGTACTTC
>TRBJ1-1|NA|TRBD1|TRBV6-1
CASKTTGGGEAFF
TGTGCCAGTAAGACGACAGGGGGAGGCGAAGCTTTCTTT
>TRBJ1-4|NA|NA|TRBV5-5
CASSLLPDEKLFF
TGTGCCAGCAGCTTGCTCCCCGATGAAAAACTGTTTTTT